The present entry profiles one T cell receptor beta chain with its context. There is no known antigen for this receptor. The input lacks base qualities; no much larger clone sits a single base away. The data belong to a study of patients and donors after allogeneic stem cell transplantation (dated by TCRdb to the early 2020s). The library relied on RT-PCR. Instrument used: NextSeq 550. The public reads were reanalyzed by TCRdb: fastp trimming at Q25, MiXCR alignment, in-frame beta chains only. Rows merge per CDR3 protein into single entries with the most common DNA and genes. For this sample the table gives under 170,000 distinct CDR3 sequences, of which approximately 40% were detected only once. The top ten hold around 50% of the sample. CDR1 and CDR2 are read off the germline V gene as SGDLS and YYNGEE. Inclusive of the bounding cysteine and phenylalanine, the CDR3 is 13 residues long. This entry keeps only the CDR3 DNA: 39 bases, framed from base 1. V is reduced by 4 bases and J by 8 bases, leaving a spacing of 10 bases between them.

The chain was built from TRBV9 and TRBJ1-6; the D segment cannot be called with confidence. The TCR comes from a human donor who was either an allogeneic HSCT recipient or a stem cell or donor lymphocyte infusion donor (not recorded which). It is not recorded whose cells these are; they may come from a transplant donor. The sample was blood, either unsorted or a sorted T cell fraction (not recorded which). The CDR3 reads CASSPRGDSPLHF. The DNA sequence is given as TGTGCCAGCAGCCCTCGCGGGGATTCACCCCTCCACTTT.